The 26 T cell receptor beta chains below come from one sample, sequenced in a study of graft-versus-host responses after intestinal transplantation. Clones were read by immunoSEQ multiplex PCR, and TCRdb kept only the in-frame ones, dropping some. The data contain about 45,000 clones, 90% to 95% of them singletons. Specimen: PBMCs, collected 524 days after transplant. Receptor source: a human patient who received an intestinal transplant, so some T cells may come from the graft donor.

This rearrangement joins TRBV7-8 to TRBJ2-7; 7 bases match TRBD1. Per the germline V gene, CDR1 is SGHVS and CDR2 is FQNEAQ. CDR3 length equals 15 residues. With V trimmed by 2 bases and J by 2 bases, 6 bases remained unmatched. CDR3 bases: TGTGCCAGCAGCTTACGGAACAGGGGCCCCTACGAGCAGTACTTC. This sequence encodes CASSLRNRGPYEQYF.

This rearrangement joins TRBV28 to TRBJ2-7; the match to TRBD1 covers 8 bases. Germline V lookup: CDR1 MDHEN, CDR2 SYDVKM. Trimming cost V 6 bases and J 1 base; bases outside gene matches: 8. The CDR3 runs 15 residues. DNA for the CDR3: TGTGCCAGCAGCTCGGGACAGGTTGGGTCCTACGAGCAGTACTTC. Protein: CASSSGQVGSYEQYF.

This chain uses TRBV4-2 with TRBJ2-1; 10 bases agree with TRBD2. Germline V CDR1 and CDR2: LGHNA, YNFKEQ. CDR3 size: 15 residues. The junction had 5 bases not matched to a gene; V was cut back by 4 bases and J by 5 bases. CDR3 region: CASSLRLAGNNEQFF. The CDR3 coding sequence is TGTGCCAGCAGCCTACGACTAGCGGGTAACAATGAGCAGTTCTTC.

V usage is TRBV5-1 and J usage is TRBJ2-2, with 14 bases matching TRBD2. V lost 4 bases and J lost 5; bases outside the gene matches: 7. The CDR3 covers 17 residues. CDR1 is SGHRS and CDR2 is YFSETQ in the germline V gene. The CDR3 DNA sequence: TGCGCCAGCAGCCTAAGACTAGCGGGAGGGTGGACCGGGGAGCTGTTTTTT. This translates into CASSLRLAGGWTGELFF.

This clone was seen a few times. V is TRBV5-1 and J is TRBJ2-2, with a tentative D call TRBD1 (6 bases). The V gene lost 5 bases and the J gene lost 3 bases, with 11 bases spanning the gap. The germline V gene has CDR1 SGHRS and CDR2 YFSETQ. The CDR3 length is 14 residues. CDR3 residues: CASRQGSDTGELFF. The CDR3 nucleotides are TGCGCCAGCAGACAGGGTAGCGACACCGGGGAGCTGTTTTTT. Full variable domain (missing parts from reference TRBV5-1 and TRBJ2-2): KAGVTQTPRYLIKTRGQQVTLSCSPISGHRSVSWYQQTPGQGLQFLFEYFSETQRNKGNFPGRFSGRQFSNSRSEMNVSTLELGDSALYLCASRQGSDTGELFFGEGSRLTVL.

The chain has TRBV5-5 and TRBJ1-4; D unclear. The ends were cut back, 1 base at V and 3 bases at J, with 13 bases in the middle. The CDR3 sequence is 16 residues long. The germline CDR1 and CDR2 sequences are SGHKS and YYEKEE (reference sequence). In DNA form, the CDR3 reads TGTGCCAGCAGCTTGTACCGTATTCGGGCTAATGAAAAACTGTTTTTT. Protein: CASSLYRIRANEKLFF.

Only one count was recorded for this clone. The rearrangement joins TRBV6-4 to TRBJ1-2, with D unresolved. Germline V gene lookup returns CDR1 MRHNA and CDR2 SNTAGT. V was shortened by 8 bases and J by 0 bases, with 7 bases between the two germline ends. The CDR3 extends over 12 amino acids. CDR3 sequence (DNA): TGTGCCAGCTACCCATCTAACTATGGCTACACCTTC. Protein sequence: CASYPSNYGYTF.

The rearrangement uses TRBV19 and TRBJ1-1; 9 bases are shared with TRBD1. Germline CDR1 is LNHDA and CDR2 is SQIVND (reference sequence). This CDR3 contains 18 residues. V was pared by 3 bases and J by 0 bases, with 11 bases of the junction left unmatched. In nucleotides, the CDR3 is TGTGCCAGTAGTATCATAGTTTCTGGGGACAGGGTGAACACTGAAGCTTTCTTT. Amino acid sequence: CASSIIVSGDRVNTEAFF.

CDR3 sequence: CAGSGTGDEQYF. The CDR3, as DNA: TGTGCCGGCTCCGGGACAGGGGACGAGCAGTACTTC. The chain links TRBV10-3 to TRBJ2-7, with 10 positions matching TRBD1. The V gene end was trimmed by 11 bases and the J gene end by 5 bases; junction bases not matched to a gene: 6. The germline V gene has CDR1 ENHRY and CDR2 SYGVKD. The CDR3 covers 12 residues.

The chain has TRBV7-2 and TRBJ2-7, with TRBD1 matching over 9 bases. CDR3 length: 16 residues. The germline V gene encodes CDR1 SGHTA and CDR2 FQGNSA. The V segment lost 6 bases and the J segment 2 bases; nucleotides outside the gene matches: 11. The CDR3 coding sequence is TGTGCCAGCAGGCCTGCCTTTGGGACAGGGCCCTACGAGCAGTACTTC. Its translation is CASRPAFGTGPYEQYF. The whole variable domain, remainder taken from reference TRBV7-2 and TRBJ2-7, is GAGVSQSPSNKVTEKGKDVELRCDPISGHTALYWYRQSLGQGLEFLIYFQGNSAPDKSGLPSDRFSAERTGGSVSTLTIQRTQQEDSAVYLCASRPAFGTGPYEQYFGPGTRLTVT.

The rearrangement links TRBV28 to TRBJ1-1; TRBD1 aligns across 7 bases. After removal of 8 bases from V and 4 bases from J, the junction contained 4 bases not matched to a gene. Per germline, CDR1 MDHEN and CDR2 SYDVKM. The CDR3 consists of 12 residues. For the CDR3, the DNA is TGTGCCAGCCAGACAGGGACCACTGAAGCTTTCTTT. This gives the protein CASQTGTTEAFF.

This clone was recorded once. The chain combines TRBV4-2 with TRBJ2-7, with TRBD1 as a possible D gene (6 bases). The CDR3 totals 16 residues. Germline lookup yields CDR1 LGHNA and CDR2 YNFKEQ. With 1 base removed from V and 0 bases from J, the gap between germline ends came to 13 bases. The CDR3 region is CASSQAGTGYSYEQYF. CDR3 coding DNA: TGTGCCAGCAGCCAAGCAGGTACAGGGTACTCCTACGAGCAGTACTTC.

The chain carries TRBV7-9 and TRBJ2-5; 8 nucleotides agree with TRBD2. Looked up from germline, CDR1 is SEHNR and CDR2 is FQNEAQ (reference sequence). The CDR3 runs to 18 residues. J lost 6 bases, V lost 0 bases, and 15 bases had no gene match. The CDR3 is CASSLAFPGSGSFKTQYF. CDR3 sequence (DNA): TGTGCCAGCAGCTTAGCGTTCCCGGGAAGCGGGAGTTTTAAGACCCAGTACTTC. The full variable domain, rest sourced from reference TRBV7-9 and TRBJ2-5, is DTGVSQNPRHKITKRGQNVTFRCDPISEHNRLYWYRQTLGQGPEFLTYFQNEAQLEKSRLLSDRFSAERPKGSFSTLEIQRTEQGDSAMYLCASSLAFPGSGSFKTQYFGPGTRLLVL.

The chain is built from TRBV7-2 and TRBJ1-6, with D perhaps matching TRBD1 (5 bases). The germline CDR1 and CDR2 sequences are SGHTA and FQGNSA. The CDR3 runs 15 residues. V lost 2 bases and J 5 bases, leaving 10 bases between the germline ends. The CDR3 reads CASSLSRVNNSPLHF. Here the CDR3 DNA reads TGTGCCAGCAGCTTAAGCAGGGTTAATAATTCACCCCTCCACTTT.

The chain joins TRBV28 to TRBJ2-1, with D possibly being TRBD1 (6 bases). CDR3 length equals 13 residues. The germline CDR1 and CDR2 sequences are MDHEN and SYDVKM. With 3 bases removed from V and 9 bases from J, the gap between germline ends came to 12 bases. CDR3 DNA: TGTGCCAGCAGTTTGGCTAGCAGGGGTGAGCAGTTCTTC. It codes for CASSLASRGEQFF. Full variable domain (remainder filled in from reference TRBV28 and TRBJ2-1): DVKVTQSSRYLVKRTGEKVFLECVQDMDHENMFWYRQDPGLGLRLIYFSYDVKMKEKGDIPEGYSVSREKKERFSLILESASTNQTSMYLCASSLASRGEQFFGPGTRLTVL.

This chain joins TRBV18 and TRBJ2-1; tentatively, D is TRBD2 (6 bases). The germline gives CDR1 KGHSH, CDR2 LQKENI. The germline V and J ends were trimmed by 0 bases and 2 bases, with 11 bases remaining between them. The CDR3 is 16 residues long. The CDR3 region has the DNA TGTGCCAGCTCACCACCTCGGAGGGTGCCCTACAATGAGCAGTTCTTC. As protein: CASSPPRRVPYNEQFF.

V gene TRBV18 combines with J gene TRBJ1-4; 10 nucleotides align to TRBD1. Germline assignment: CDR1 KGHSH and CDR2 LQKENI. The CDR3 has 14 amino acids. Trimming at V came to 5 bases and at J to 5 bases, leaving 2 bases not matched to a gene. This CDR3 is CASSKGQGNEKLFF. The CDR3 DNA reads TGTGCCAGCTCAAAGGGACAGGGGAATGAAAAACTGTTTTTT.

Only a few counts were recorded for this clone. The chain employs TRBV6-1 and TRBJ2-7; possible D gene TRBD2, 6 bases. Germline values: CDR1 MNHNS, CDR2 SASEGT. The CDR3 is 15 residues long. Trimming stripped 2 bases from V and 4 bases from J, with 15 bases between. CDR3 amino acids: CASSESWEDHYEQYF. The CDR3 bases are TGTGCCAGCAGTGAATCCTGGGAGGATCATTACGAGCAGTACTTC.

The rearrangement joins TRBV15 to TRBJ2-2; no definite D call. This CDR3 is built from 16 residues. Germline CDR1 LNHNV, CDR2 YYDKDF (reference sequence). V lost 0 bases to trimming and J lost 6 bases, with 14 bases between them. In DNA, the CDR3 is TGTGCCACCAGCAGAGATCTAGTTTGGATCGCCGGGGAGCTGTTTTTT. Amino acid sequence: CATSRDLVWIAGELFF.

CDR3 in DNA: TGTGCCAGCAGAAGACGGGGACAGGTGAACACTGAAGCTTTCTTT. It encodes CASRRRGQVNTEAFF. This chain connects TRBV7-9 to TRBJ1-1; 8 bases fit TRBD1. The CDR3 is made up of 15 amino acids. V lost 6 bases, J lost 0 bases, and 6 bases stayed unmatched. Germline CDR1 is SEHNR and CDR2 is FQNEAQ (reference sequence).

The chain recombines TRBV5-1 with TRBJ2-3, with 13 bases identical to TRBD2. With V trimmed by 2 bases and J by 4 bases, 1 base remained unmatched. The CDR3 has 15 residues. Germline CDR1 is SGHRS and CDR2 is YFSETQ. In DNA, the CDR3 is TGCGCCAGCAGCTTAACTAGCGGGAGGGCAGATACGCAGTATTTT. It codes for CASSLTSGRADTQYF.

The chain combines TRBV6-1 with TRBJ1-5; 7 bases agree with TRBD1. The CDR3 is made up of 15 amino acids. The germline gives CDR1 MNHNS, CDR2 SASEGT. J gave up 0 bases and V 5 bases, and 4 bases lay outside the gene matches. The CDR3 DNA reads as TGTGCCAGCAGTCGGGACAGACTTAGCAATCAGCCCCAGCATTTT. It encodes CASSRDRLSNQPQHF.

This chain links TRBV18 with TRBJ2-5; TRBD1 matches at 9 bases. The germline gives CDR1 KGHSH, CDR2 LQKENI. The CDR3 loop spans 15 amino acids. V was pared by 3 bases and J by 7 bases, with 9 bases of the junction left unmatched. CDR3: CASSPTTGGGVTQYF. The CDR3 region has the DNA TGTGCCAGCTCACCGACGACAGGGGGTGGTGTGACCCAGTACTTC.

Worth noting for this clone: Other DNA variants within this sample encode the same CDR3. The gene calls are TRBV15 and TRBJ1-1; no definite D call. The V end lost 3 bases, the J end lost 1 base, and 6 bases lay between the germline ends. The CDR3 has 13 amino acids. CDR1 and CDR2 (germline): LNHNV, YYDKDF (reference sequence). The DNA of the CDR3 is TGTGCCACCAGCAGGACGGGGAACACTGAAGCTTTCTTT. Translated, it gives CATSRTGNTEAFF.

The count of this clone is one. The J gene is TRBJ2-1, the V gene TRBV18; 8 positions match TRBD1. CDR3 length: 14 residues. CDR1 and CDR2 from the germline V gene are KGHSH and LQKENI. V lost 6 bases and J lost 9; bases outside the gene matches: 10. The CDR3 region is CASSPGTGFPEQFF. The DNA of the CDR3 is TGTGCCAGCTCGCCCGGGACAGGTTTTCCTGAGCAGTTCTTC.

The rearrangement uses TRBV6-5 and TRBJ1-1; 9 bases are a match to TRBD1. The CDR3 extends over 14 amino acids. Losses at the gene ends were 5 bases for V and 5 bases for J; bases not matched to a gene: 6. Germline V gives CDR1 MNHEY, CDR2 SVGAGI. The DNA for the CDR3 is TGTGCCAGCAGTCTACAGGGGGCGAGGACTGAAGCTTTCTTT. Residues: CASSLQGARTEAFF.